These 13 T cell receptor beta chains came from one sample sequenced in a study of blood T cell repertoires in COVID-19. TCRdb's copy holds only in-frame clones and misses some; the assay was immunoSEQ multiplex PCR. Altogether about 87,000 clones are present, 80% to 95% being singletons, with the ten largest covering 5% to 7%. The sample consisted of peripheral blood. Receptors were obtained from a man between 18 and 35 years old with COVID-19, enrolled during active disease.

This sequence joins TRBV5-6 and TRBJ2-1; 11 nucleotides agree with TRBD2. CDR3 size: 14 residues. The J segment lost 8 bases and the V segment lost 4 bases, leaving 5 bases of the junction unmatched. Germline CDR1 and CDR2: SGHDT and YYEEEE. The CDR3 region has the DNA TGTGCCAGCAGCCTTAGCGGGAGGGGCGATGAGCAGTTCTTC. Translating gives CASSLSGRGDEQFF.

The CDR3 bases are TGTGCCGTACAGGGGGCGAGCAATCAGCCCCAGCATTTT. Translated, it gives CAVQGASNQPQHF. The V and J genes are TRBV10-3 and TRBJ1-5, with 9 nucleotides matching TRBD1. V trimming: 11 bases; J trimming: 1 base; junction bases outside the gene matches: 3. CDR3 length: 13 amino acids. Looked up from germline, CDR1 is ENHRY and CDR2 is SYGVKD.

A single count supports this clone. The chain employs TRBV6-2 or TRBV6-3 and TRBJ1-2, with no clear D. With 3 bases removed from V and 4 bases from J, the gap between germline ends came to 6 bases. The V gene's germline CDR1 is MNHEY and CDR2 SVGEGT. CDR3 size: 12 residues. The CDR3 region is CASSYLSYGYTF. The CDR3 DNA sequence: TGTGCCAGCAGTTATCTCAGCTATGGCTACACCTTC.

The chain is built from TRBV9 and TRBJ1-5, with unresolved D. Looked up from germline, CDR1 is SGDLS and CDR2 is YYNGEE. Trimming removed 4 bases from V and 0 bases from J, with 11 bases in between. This CDR3 comprises 15 residues. CDR3 region: CASSPVPDSNQPQHF. The CDR3 DNA sequence: TGTGCCAGCAGCCCCGTACCAGATAGCAATCAGCCCCAGCATTTT.

This chain links TRBV11-2 with TRBJ2-1; a weak D match, TRBD1 (6 bases). The CDR3 length is 15 residues. V was shortened by 4 bases and J by 2 bases, with 12 bases between the two germline ends. In germline, CDR1 is SGHAT, CDR2 FQNNGV. This CDR3 reads CASSSRDKAYNEQFF. CDR3 nucleotides: TGTGCCAGCAGCTCCCGGGACAAAGCCTACAATGAGCAGTTCTTC.

The rearrangement links TRBV27 to TRBJ1-4, with unresolved D. CDR1 MNHEY and CDR2 SMNVEV come from the germline V gene (reference sequence). The CDR3 length is 14 residues. V was shortened by 3 bases and J by 3 bases, with 8 bases between the two germline ends. CDR3 sequence: CASSLEGANEKLFF. The CDR3 bases are TGTGCCAGCAGTTTGGAGGGCGCTAATGAAAAACTGTTTTTT.

The chain links TRBV2 to TRBJ2-1; TRBD2 is a possible D gene (5 bases). CDR1 and CDR2 (germline): SNHLY, FYNNEI. The ends were cut back, 2 bases at V and 0 bases at J, with 14 bases in the middle. The CDR3 covers 17 residues. This CDR3 is CASSESGLGSSYNEQFF. DNA for the CDR3: TGTGCCAGCAGTGAATCGGGTTTGGGGAGCTCCTACAATGAGCAGTTCTTC.

This clone was seen a handful of times. The chain uses TRBV9 and TRBJ2-7, with D possibly TRBD1 on 6 matching bases. CDR1 SGDLS and CDR2 YYNGEE come from the germline V gene. This CDR3 spans 14 amino acids. The V and J ends lost 0 bases and 3 bases respectively, with 10 bases between them. The CDR3 spells CASSVAGTYYEQYF. The CDR3 DNA is TGTGCCAGCAGCGTAGCCGGGACATACTACGAGCAGTACTTC.

The rearrangement links TRBV11-3 to TRBJ2-1; D is possibly TRBD2 (6 bases). CDR1 and CDR2 from the germline V gene are SGHNT and YENEEA. The CDR3 contains 14 residues. Trimming removed 3 bases at V and 4 bases at J, with 10 bases between. CDR3 DNA sequence: TGTGCCAGCAGCTTGGGGGGTGCATACAATGAGCAGTTCTTC. Amino acid sequence: CASSLGGAYNEQFF.

This chain joins TRBV19 and TRBJ2-1, with D possibly matching TRBD2 (6 bases). The germline V gene has CDR1 LNHDA and CDR2 SQIVND (reference sequence). The germline V and J ends were trimmed by 3 bases and 3 bases, with 9 bases remaining between them. The CDR3 consists of 14 residues. CDR3 in DNA: TGTGCCAGTAGTATGCGGCGGGACTACAATGAGCAGTTCTTC. Amino acids: CASSMRRDYNEQFF.

This sequence joins TRBV4-3 and TRBJ2-7; 13 nucleotides match TRBD2. This CDR3 is built from 15 residues. Germline V gene data show CDR1 as LGHNA and CDR2 as YSLEER. With V trimmed by 1 base and J by 5 bases, 2 bases remained unmatched. The CDR3 loop is CASSQGTSGSDEQYF. The CDR3 DNA follows: TGCGCCAGCAGCCAAGGGACTAGCGGGAGTGACGAGCAGTACTTC.

J is TRBJ2-5 and V is TRBV6-5, with D maybe TRBD1 (6 bases). The CDR3 runs to 12 residues. The ends were cut back, 11 bases at V and 1 base at J, with 11 bases in the middle. Germline V lookup: CDR1 MNHEY, CDR2 SVGAGI. The CDR3 loop reads CASGRGQETQYF. Written as DNA, the CDR3 is TGTGCCTCGGGCAGGGGCCAAGAGACCCAGTACTTC.

This chain connects TRBV7-3 to TRBJ2-2; TRBD1 might be the D (5 bases). CDR1 and CDR2 (germline): SGHTA, FQGTGA. Trimming removed 5 bases at V and 7 bases at J, with 11 bases between. This CDR3 contains 13 residues. CDR3 residues: CASSKQGLGELFF. The CDR3, as DNA: TGTGCCAGCAGCAAGCAGGGTCTCGGGGAGCTGTTTTTT.